This TCR beta chain was profiled in a study of OX40 agonist ivuxolimab in advanced cancers. Study background: Partial response was recorded in three patients: one hepatocellular carcinoma and two cutaneous melanoma cases. General study points: Averaged across samples, CD8+ T cells carried more expanded clones than CD4+ did. Also present in some nonresponders was a low level of normalized T-cell clonal expansion.

In the case of this clone: Its specificity is unknown.

TCRdb keeps only in-frame clones here, not all; method: immunoSEQ multiplex PCR. The data show fewer than 80,000 clones, with around 84% seen just once and approximately 4% held by the top ten. V shed 4 bases and J shed 0 bases, with 10 bases lying between them. From germline, CDR1 is LNHDA and CDR2 SQIVND (reference sequence). This CDR3 contains 15 residues. This clonotype was obtained from an adult with an advanced solid tumor such as melanoma, head and neck, liver or kidney cancer. The rearrangement joins TRBV19 to TRBJ2-1; tentatively, D is TRBD1 (6 bases). The sample here was CD4+ or CD8+ T cells sorted from blood, taken in a trial of the OX40 agonist ivuxolimab. The CDR3 bases are TGTGCCAGTAGTAGGACAGCCATCTCCTACAATGAGCAGTTCTTC. Translating gives CASSRTAISYNEQFF.